This T cell receptor (beta chain) derives from a study of blood T cells in healthy people across ages. General observations from the study: One million T cells yielded diversity estimates that were considered underestimates.

A second PCR, run for about 6 to 11 cycles, used a sample-barcoded 5' primer plus a J-beta primer mix. TCRdb itself ran the 5' RACE reads through MiXCR, one entry per CDR3 protein. The data show about 970,000 distinct CDR3 sequences, roughly 51% seen once. With regard to this clonotype: The antigen is unknown.

Investigators took approximately 9.4 milliliters of peripheral blood from every donor. Each sample yielded at least 6 million isolated PBMCs. Per the germline V gene, CDR1 is SEHNR and CDR2 is FQNEAQ (reference sequence). V gave up 2 bases and J gave up 2 bases, with 16 bases separating them. CDR3 length equals 16 residues. The specimen was blood. This chain uses TRBV7-9 with TRBJ2-7, with D unclear. The TCR sequence derives from a woman in her sixties or seventies in good health. The CDR3 coding sequence is TGTGCCAGCAGCTTAAGTCTAGGCGTCTCCACCTACGAGCAGTACTTC. It codes for CASSLSLGVSTYEQYF.